Following are 32 T cell receptor beta chains from one sample sequenced in a study of T cell responses to AZD1222 COVID-19 vaccine. Sequenced by immunoSEQ multiplex PCR; TCRdb stores in-frame clones only, minus some. The table includes about 150,000 clones, about 92% detected once. Sequenced here: peripheral blood, sampled on day 0 of AZD1222 vaccination. The receptors shown here come from an adult in good health.

This CDR3 reads CAWSPGLYNSPLHF. Written as DNA, the CDR3 is TGTGCCTGGAGTCCCGGACTCTATAATTCACCCCTCCACTTT. The rearrangement uses TRBV30 and TRBJ1-6; D gene unclear. Trimming pared 2 bases from V and 3 bases from J, leaving 8 bases between. This CDR3 has 14 amino acids. CDR1 and CDR2 (germline): GTSNPN, SVGIG (reference sequence).

The V gene is TRBV5-6, the J gene TRBJ1-2; TRBD1 matches 7 bases. CDR1 and CDR2 (germline): SGHDT, YYEEEE. The CDR3 covers 12 residues. Trimming removed 4 bases from V and 10 bases from J; junction bases left unmatched: 7. CDR3 region: CASSRDSGAYTF. In DNA form, the CDR3 reads TGTGCCAGCAGCCGGGACAGCGGGGCCTACACCTTC.

The gene calls are TRBV20-1 and TRBJ2-7; D may be TRBD2 (5 bases). Germline V CDR1 and CDR2: DFQATT, SNEGSKA (reference sequence). V lost 5 bases, J lost 7 bases, and 9 bases lay in between. The CDR3 spans 10 residues. CDR3 coding DNA: TGCAGTGCTTACCGGGGAGAGCAGTACTTC. Translation: CSAYRGEQYF.

V usage is TRBV11-2 and J usage is TRBJ1-1, with TRBD1 as a possible D gene (5 bases). The germline CDR1 and CDR2 sequences are SGHAT and FQNNGV. Trimming took off 5 bases at V and 0 bases at J, with 16 bases between the two ends. CDR3 length: 16 amino acids. CDR3 amino acids: CASSLGVMVLNTEAFF. CDR3 in DNA: TGTGCCAGCAGCCTAGGGGTTATGGTTCTGAACACTGAAGCTTTCTTT. The complete variable domain, with remaining parts taken from reference TRBV11-2 and TRBJ1-1, reads EAGVAQSPRYKIIEKRQSVAFWCNPISGHATLYWYQQILGQGPKLLIQFQNNGVVDDSQLPKDRFSAERLKGVDSTLKIQPAKLEDSAVYLCASSLGVMVLNTEAFFGQGTRLTVV.

J is TRBJ1-2 and V is TRBV28; 10 nucleotides align to TRBD1. V lost 3 bases to trimming and J lost 7 bases; unmatched junction nucleotides: 5. This CDR3 comprises 14 residues. Germline CDR1 MDHEN, CDR2 SYDVKM. The CDR3 region has the DNA TGTGCCAGCAGTTTGGGACAGGGGACTGTTGGCTACACCTTC. It yields the protein CASSLGQGTVGYTF.

The chain carries TRBV5-3 and TRBJ2-7; 9 bases are shared with TRBD2. TRBV5-3 is marked as an open reading frame, function uncertain. V shed 4 bases, J shed 3 bases, and the junction held 14 bases outside the gene matches. This CDR3 region has 17 residues. In DNA, the CDR3 is TGTGCCAGAAGCGTACCCGGGACTAGCAAAACGTTCTACGAGCAGTACTTC. It specifies CARSVPGTSKTFYEQYF.

The CDR3 sequence is CASSQGSGTGPNQPQHF. CDR3 in DNA: TGTGCCAGCAGCCAAGGCTCCGGGACAGGGCCCAATCAGCCCCAGCATTTT. The chain uses TRBV14 and TRBJ1-5; 9 bases match TRBD1. The CDR3 runs 17 residues. In germline, CDR1 is SGHDN, CDR2 FVKESK. V shed 1 base and J 3 bases; nucleotides not matched to a gene: 7. Based on the CDR3 plus reference TRBV14 and TRBJ1-5, the full variable domain is EAGVTQFPSHSVIEKGQTVTLRCDPISGHDNLYWYRRVMGKEIKFLLHFVKESKQDESGMPNNRFLAERTGGTYSTLKVQPAELEDSGVYFCASSQGSGTGPNQPQHFGDGTRLSIL.

The V and J genes are TRBV21-1 and TRBJ1-2. TRBV21-1 constitutes a pseudogene. There are 16 residues in the CDR3. CDR3 sequence (DNA): TGTGCCAGCAGCAAGTGGCGCGGGGGCCGTTATTATGGCTACACCTTC. Encoded protein: CASSKWRGGRYYGYTF.

This rearrangement joins TRBV4-1 to TRBJ2-1; D gene unclear. The V gene's germline CDR1 is MGHRA and CDR2 YSYEKL. The CDR3 length is 13 residues. Trimming took 4 bases from V and 6 from J, leaving 10 bases between them. The CDR3 DNA is TGCGCCAGCAGCCTCCGCACGTTCAATGAGCAGTTCTTC. Its translation: CASSLRTFNEQFF.

This sequence joins TRBV5-6 and TRBJ2-3; 8 positions agree with TRBD1. V shed 3 bases and J 2 bases; nucleotides not matched to a gene: 14. CDR3 length equals 18 residues. CDR1 is SGHDT and CDR2 is YYEEEE in the germline V gene. The CDR3 sequence: CASSYYLPDREYTDTQYF. The CDR3 DNA reads TGTGCCAGCAGCTACTATCTACCGGACAGGGAGTACACAGATACGCAGTATTTT.

V usage is TRBV30 and J usage is TRBJ1-5, with no clear D. The V end lost 2 bases, the J end lost 7 bases, and 12 bases lay between the germline ends. CDR1 is GTSNPN, CDR2 SVGIG, per germline (reference sequence). This CDR3 has 13 residues. The CDR3 reads CAWSLYRGQPQHF. CDR3 DNA sequence: TGTGCCTGGAGTCTATACCGTGGGCAGCCCCAGCATTTT.

This clone was counted a single time. The chain uses TRBV21-1 and TRBJ2-6; TRBD1, the table's D call, lacks a check against the DNA. TRBV21-1 is a listed pseudogene. This CDR3 comprises 19 residues. The DNA for the CDR3 is TGTGCCAGCAGCAAACCCGGGACAGGGGTTAACTCTGGGGCCAACGTCCTGACTTTC. Protein product: CASSKPGTGVNSGANVLTF.

This chain uses TRBV6-2 or TRBV6-3 with TRBJ2-3, with no clear D. In germline, CDR1 is MNHEY, CDR2 SVGEGT. V was pared by 5 bases and J by 3 bases, with 9 bases between. This CDR3 spans 13 amino acids. CDR3 region: CASSPRMTDTQYF. The CDR3, as DNA: TGTGCCAGCAGTCCCCGAATGACAGATACGCAGTATTTT.

The rearrangement links TRBV19 to TRBJ1-6, with TRBD1 matching 8 bases. Germline CDR1 and CDR2: LNHDA and SQIVND (reference sequence). CDR3 length: 17 amino acids. V trimming: 4 bases; J trimming: 10 bases; junction bases outside the gene matches: 15. In DNA form, the CDR3 reads TGTGCCAGTAGTACCCTCAGTGGACAGGGAGGAGGGTCACCCCTCCACTTT. Protein: CASSTLSGQGGGSPLHF.

The V gene is TRBV14, the J gene TRBJ2-4; 12 positions agree with TRBD2. This CDR3 has 16 residues. Per germline, CDR1 SGHDN and CDR2 FVKESK. Trimming removed 4 bases from V and 6 bases from J; junction bases left unmatched: 7. The CDR3: CASSPYLAGGVNIQYF. Here the CDR3 DNA reads TGTGCCAGCAGCCCCTATCTAGCGGGAGGGGTAAACATTCAGTACTTC.

V gene TRBV6-6 combines with J gene TRBJ2-5; D is possibly TRBD1 or TRBD2 (6 bases each). Trimming took 7 bases from V and 5 from J, leaving 14 bases between them. The CDR3 contains 13 residues. The germline V gene encodes CDR1 MNHNY and CDR2 SVGAGI (reference sequence). The CDR3 nucleotides read TGTGCCAGCATCCCCGGGGGCGGGGAGACCCAGTACTTC. Encoded protein: CASIPGGGETQYF.

This sequence joins TRBV29-1 and TRBJ2-3, with 7 nucleotides matching TRBD2. Germline loops: CDR1 SQVTM, CDR2 ANQGSEA. The CDR3 runs to 11 residues. V was clipped by 3 bases and J by 14 bases; unmatched bases: 8. DNA of the CDR3: TGCAGCGTTGATTCGGCGGGAGATCTGTATTTT. Translating gives CSVDSAGDLYF.

Only a few counts were recorded for this clone. The chain employs TRBV3-1 (or the pseudogene TRBV3-2) and TRBJ2-1; D is undetermined. Germline V gene lookup returns CDR1 LGHDT and CDR2 YNNKEL (reference sequence). The CDR3 has 17 residues. With 4 bases removed from V and 0 bases from J, the gap between germline ends came to 16 bases. The CDR3: CASSPQATSSSYNEQFF. The DNA for the CDR3 is TGTGCCAGCAGCCCCCAGGCCACCTCGAGCTCCTACAATGAGCAGTTCTTC.

This sequence joins TRBV6-5 and TRBJ1-2, with 9 bases identical to TRBD1. Germline V gene lookup returns CDR1 MNHEY and CDR2 SVGAGI. The V and J ends lost 5 bases and 5 bases, in that order; junction bases with no gene match: 3. CDR3 size: 13 residues. CDR3 DNA sequence: TGTGCCAGCAGTAGGGACAGGGATTATGGCTACACCTTC. It encodes CASSRDRDYGYTF.

The chain combines TRBV19 with TRBJ1-4, with a weak D call TRBD1 (6 bases). The CDR3 is 15 amino acids. The V end was cut by 3 bases, the J end by 0 bases, with 8 bases between. Germline CDR1 reads LNHDA; CDR2 reads SQIVND (reference sequence). The CDR3 sequence is CASSIRQATNEKLFF. In DNA form, the CDR3 reads TGTGCCAGTAGTATCCGACAGGCAACTAATGAAAAACTGTTTTTT.

In this sample, this clone turned up a few times. The chain links TRBV5-5 to TRBJ2-7, with 7 bases aligning to TRBD1. The CDR3 consists of 17 residues. Germline V gene data show CDR1 as SGHKS and CDR2 as YYEKEE (reference sequence). V shed 0 bases and J 0 bases; nucleotides not matched to a gene: 9. In DNA form, the CDR3 reads TGTGCCAGCAGCTTGGCTTACCGGACAGGAAGCTCCTACGAGCAGTACTTC. Residues: CASSLAYRTGSSYEQYF.

The CDR3 nucleotides are TGTGCCAGCAGCTTAGGACTAGCGGGGGGTACCGGGGAGCTGTTTTTT. Translating gives CASSLGLAGGTGELFF. The rearrangement uses TRBV5-5 and TRBJ2-2; 14 positions agree with TRBD2. The CDR3 has 16 amino acids. With V trimmed by 2 bases and J by 5 bases, 2 bases remained unmatched. CDR1 is SGHKS, CDR2 YYEKEE, per germline (reference sequence). Supplemented by reference TRBV5-5 and TRBJ2-2, the full variable domain reads DAGVTQSPTHLIKTRGQQVTLRCSPISGHKSVSWYQQVLGQGPQFIFQYYEKEERGRGNFPDRFSARQFPNYSSELNVNALLLGDSALYLCASSLGLAGGTGELFFGEGSRLTVL.

The chain combines TRBV6-5 with TRBJ1-1; 9 nucleotides line up with TRBD1. CDR3 length: 14 residues. V lost 7 bases to trimming and J lost 4 bases; unmatched junction nucleotides: 7. Germline CDR1 MNHEY, CDR2 SVGAGI. CDR3 DNA sequence: TGTGCCAGCACCCAACAGGGGGCGGTCACTGAAGCTTTCTTT. Translation: CASTQQGAVTEAFF.

V and J are TRBV28 and TRBJ2-2; D remains unclear. The CDR3 loop spans 16 amino acids. V lost 7 bases and J lost 5, with 20 bases in between. Germline V gene lookup returns CDR1 MDHEN and CDR2 SYDVKM. CDR3 residues: CASNRGRLGGTGELFF. The CDR3 nucleotides read TGTGCCAGCAACCGAGGCCGCCTTGGTGGAACCGGGGAGCTGTTTTTT.

The V and J genes are TRBV5-4 and TRBJ2-5; D is undetermined. Trimming removed 4 bases at V and 2 bases at J, with 9 bases between. The CDR3 has 13 amino acids. The germline gives CDR1 SGHNT, CDR2 YYREEE (reference sequence). CDR3 residues: CASSPGRQETQYF. The CDR3 coding sequence is TGTGCCAGCAGCCCAGGACGGCAAGAGACCCAGTACTTC.

The chain is built from TRBV27 and TRBJ1-4; D remains ambiguous. Germline CDR1 and CDR2: MNHEY and SMNVEV (reference sequence). V was trimmed by 2 bases and J by 4 bases, leaving 8 bases between them. The CDR3 is made up of 14 amino acids. CDR3 coding DNA: TGTGCCAGCAGTTTAACGGCCCGTAATGAAAAACTGTTTTTT. This codes for CASSLTARNEKLFF.

The chain employs TRBV29-1 and TRBJ1-1; the D is unclear. The V gene's germline CDR1 is SQVTM and CDR2 ANQGSEA. V lost 4 bases and J lost 1, with 4 bases in between. This CDR3 region has 11 residues. CDR3 in DNA: TGCAGCGTTGTAACGAACACTGAAGCTTTCTTT. It codes for CSVVTNTEAFF.

This chain connects TRBV24-1 to TRBJ2-7; weak D call: TRBD2 (6 bases). Germline V gives CDR1 KGHDR, CDR2 SFDVKD. This CDR3 is built from 13 residues. The V and J ends lost 6 bases and 9 bases respectively, with 17 bases between them. The CDR3 is CATSQGREVRQYF. CDR3 nucleotides: TGTGCCACCAGTCAAGGCAGGGAGGTACGGCAGTACTTC.

J is TRBJ1-2 and V is TRBV18; D is unclear. In germline, CDR1 is KGHSH, CDR2 LQKENI. With 2 bases removed from V and 0 bases from J, the gap between germline ends came to 10 bases. This CDR3 spans 15 amino acids. DNA of the CDR3: TGTGCCAGCTCACCATGGGAAGGGTCTAACTATGGCTACACCTTC. Translated, it gives CASSPWEGSNYGYTF.

Here the CDR3 DNA reads TGTGCCAGCAGCCAATCGGTGGATACGCAGTATTTT. It encodes CASSQSVDTQYF. V is TRBV14 and J is TRBJ2-3, with unresolved D. In germline, CDR1 is SGHDN, CDR2 FVKESK. V lost 2 bases to trimming and J lost 6 bases, with 6 bases between them. The CDR3 is made up of 12 amino acids.

This sequence joins TRBV5-1 and TRBJ1-2; D possibly corresponds to TRBD1 (6 bases). Trimming left V 0 bases short and J 3 bases short, with 12 bases between. Per germline, CDR1 SGHRS and CDR2 YFSETQ. The CDR3 sequence is 15 residues long. In nucleotides, the CDR3 is TGCGCCAGCAGCTTGGCCCTGGGGGCAGACTATGGCTACACCTTC. Translation gives CASSLALGADYGYTF.

The J gene is TRBJ1-1, the V gene TRBV10-3; D uncertain. This CDR3 has 14 amino acids. V was cut by 3 bases and J by 3 bases, with 11 bases left in between. Germline CDR1 reads ENHRY; CDR2 reads SYGVKD. The CDR3 reads CAISDPTRDTEAFF. CDR3 bases: TGTGCCATCAGTGATCCCACAAGAGACACTGAAGCTTTCTTT.